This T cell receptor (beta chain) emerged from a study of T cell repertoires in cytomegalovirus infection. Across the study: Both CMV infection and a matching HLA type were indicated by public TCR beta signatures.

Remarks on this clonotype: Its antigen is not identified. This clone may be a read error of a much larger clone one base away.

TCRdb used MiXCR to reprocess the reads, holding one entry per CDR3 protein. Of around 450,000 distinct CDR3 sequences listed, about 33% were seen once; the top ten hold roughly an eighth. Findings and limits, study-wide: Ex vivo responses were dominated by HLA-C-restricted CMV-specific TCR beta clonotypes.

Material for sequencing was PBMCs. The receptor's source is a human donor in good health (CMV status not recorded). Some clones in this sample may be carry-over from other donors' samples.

The CDR3 region has the DNA TGTGCCAGCACCTTATCCAACAACGGAAACACCATATCTTTT. Residues: CASTLSNNGNTISF. The genes are TRBV12-3 or TRBV12-4 and TRBJ1-3, with unresolved D. The CDR3 length is 14 residues.